The 31 T cell receptor beta chains presented below share a single source sample, sequenced in a study of T cell responses to AZD1222 COVID-19 vaccine. The method was immunoSEQ multiplex PCR; TCRdb's version includes in-frame clones alone and lacks a portion of them. The table has 100,000 to 150,000 clones, about nine tenths seen once. The specimen comprised peripheral blood, sampled on day 0 of AZD1222 vaccination. The source is an adult in good health.

This clone was counted only a few times. The rearrangement links TRBV20-1 to TRBJ1-1; D is ambiguous. The CDR3 sequence is 11 residues long. Germline loops: CDR1 DFQATT, CDR2 SNEGSKA (reference sequence). Trimming took off 1 base at V and 4 bases at J, with 4 bases between the two ends. The CDR3 DNA sequence: TGCAGTGCTAGAGGGAGCACTGAAGCTTTCTTT. Amino acids: CSARGSTEAFF.

The chain employs TRBV28 and TRBJ2-5; the D is unclear. This CDR3 has 13 residues. The V end lost 8 bases, the J end lost 1 base, and 11 bases lay between the germline ends. From germline, CDR1 is MDHEN and CDR2 SYDVKM. The CDR3 DNA follows: TGTGCCAGCGGATCGAGCGCCCAAGAGACCCAGTACTTC. Amino acids: CASGSSAQETQYF.

This clone was counted a single time. This CDR3 reads CASSPDRYGYTF. In DNA, the CDR3 is TGTGCCAGCAGCCCTGATCGCTATGGCTACACCTTC. The rearrangement joins TRBV27 to TRBJ1-2; no firm D call. From germline, CDR1 is MNHEY and CDR2 SMNVEV (reference sequence). Trimming left V 6 bases short and J 4 bases short, with 9 bases between. This CDR3 region has 12 residues.

The chain recombines TRBV5-1 with TRBJ1-2; the match to TRBD1 covers 7 bases. The V segment lost 0 bases and the J segment 4 bases; nucleotides outside the gene matches: 6. Looked up from germline, CDR1 is SGHRS and CDR2 is YFSETQ. CDR3 length: 15 residues. CDR3 nucleotides: TGCGCCAGCAGCTTGGGGAGGGGGCTTGGCTATGGCTACACCTTC. This codes for CASSLGRGLGYGYTF.

The V gene is TRBV5-4, the J gene TRBJ2-2, with 9 bases fitting TRBD2. The germline V gene has CDR1 SGHNT and CDR2 YYREEE (reference sequence). V lost 4 bases, J lost 4 bases, and 8 bases stayed unmatched. The CDR3 is made up of 16 amino acids. The DNA of the CDR3 is TGTGCCAGCAGCCGTGGCGGCGGGAGGGCCACCGGGGAGCTGTTTTTT. The encoded protein is CASSRGGGRATGELFF. Full variable domain (outside the CDR3, taken from reference TRBV5-4 and TRBJ2-2): ETGVTQSPTHLIKTRGQQVTLRCSSQSGHNTVSWYQQALGQGPQFIFQYYREEENGRGNFPPRFSGLQFPNYSSELNVNALELDDSALYLCASSRGGGRATGELFFGEGSRLTVL.

The chain joins TRBV4-2 to TRBJ1-2, with D perhaps matching TRBD1 (5 bases). Per germline, CDR1 LGHNA and CDR2 YNFKEQ. Trimming took 4 bases from V and 0 from J, leaving 12 bases between them. The CDR3 extends over 15 amino acids. The CDR3 spells CASSRDSRTNYGYTF. In DNA, the CDR3 is TGTGCCAGCAGCCGCGACAGTAGAACTAACTATGGCTACACCTTC.

The CDR3 region has the DNA TGTGCCTGGAGTCTCCCGGCCTACGAGCAGTACTTC. It codes for CAWSLPAYEQYF. The chain has TRBV30 and TRBJ2-7; no clear D gene. Trimming cost V 2 bases and J 2 bases, with 7 bases left between them. The germline CDR1 and CDR2 sequences are GTSNPN and SVGIG (reference sequence). The CDR3 has 12 residues.

The CDR3 DNA reads TGTGCCAGTAGTATGTCGTGGGCTTATGGCTACACCTTC. Translation gives CASSMSWAYGYTF. The chain joins TRBV19 to TRBJ1-2; no reliable D call. V lost 3 bases to trimming and J lost 5 bases, with 10 bases between them. This CDR3 is 13 amino acids long. CDR1 LNHDA and CDR2 SQIVND come from the germline V gene (reference sequence).

The chain recombines TRBV2 with TRBJ1-2, with D hard to call. The CDR3 covers 13 residues. The V and J ends lost 0 bases and 8 bases respectively, with 10 bases between them. The germline V gene encodes CDR1 SNHLY and CDR2 FYNNEI. The CDR3 loop is CASSEAGYGGYTF. The CDR3 region has the DNA TGTGCCAGCAGTGAAGCAGGTTATGGCGGCTACACCTTC.

The gene calls are TRBV3-1 (or the pseudogene TRBV3-2) and TRBJ2-1; D uncertain. This CDR3 is built from 17 residues. Germline V CDR1 and CDR2: LGHDT, YNNKEL (reference sequence). The ends were cut back, 0 bases at V and 1 base at J, with 13 bases in the middle. CDR3 sequence (DNA): TGTGCCAGCAGCCAAGAAGAGGAGCGATTATCCTACAATGAGCAGTTCTTC. Its translation is CASSQEEERLSYNEQFF.

This chain joins TRBV30 and TRBJ1-5; D is perhaps TRBD1 (6 bases). This CDR3 spans 14 amino acids. V was trimmed by 4 bases and J by 5 bases, leaving 15 bases between them. Germline CDR1 and CDR2: GTSNPN and SVGIG (reference sequence). The CDR3 here is CAWTNTGLDQPQHF. CDR3 in DNA: TGTGCCTGGACCAACACAGGGCTAGATCAGCCCCAGCATTTT.

This rearrangement joins TRBV24-1 to TRBJ2-2, with 7 bases lining up with TRBD1. V dropped 3 bases and J dropped 4; count of bases not matched to a gene: 10. CDR1 and CDR2 from the germline V gene are KGHDR and SFDVKD. CDR3 size: 17 residues. The CDR3 nucleotides are TGTGCCACCAGTGATCACCGACAGGGTAGTTTCACCGGGGAGCTGTTTTTT. Translating gives CATSDHRQGSFTGELFF.

As DNA, the CDR3 is TGTGCCAGCAGGTCTAGAGCCAATGAGCAGTTCTTC. This encodes CASRSRANEQFF. The chain employs TRBV6-5 and TRBJ2-1; the D is unclear. The length of the CDR3 is 12 residues. CDR1 MNHEY and CDR2 SVGAGI come from the germline V gene. V dropped 6 bases and J dropped 6 bases, with 9 bases sitting between them.

The rearrangement links TRBV3-1 (or the pseudogene TRBV3-2) to TRBJ2-1, with 7 bases lining up with TRBD1. In germline, CDR1 is LGHDT, CDR2 YNNKEL (reference sequence). The length of the CDR3 is 14 residues. The V segment lost 1 base and the J segment 6 bases; nucleotides outside the gene matches: 3. Here the CDR3 DNA reads TGTGCCAGCAGCCAAGCGGGACAGTCCAATGAGCAGTTCTTC. It yields the protein CASSQAGQSNEQFF.

The V call is TRBV5-4, the J call TRBJ1-1, with a weak D call TRBD1 (5 bases). V was clipped by 5 bases and J by 1 base, with 15 bases between them. Per the germline V gene, CDR1 is SGHNT and CDR2 is YYREEE (reference sequence). This CDR3 has 15 residues. DNA of the CDR3: TGTGCCAGCAGGGACCTCAGGGAATCGAACACTGAAGCTTTCTTT. It is translated as CASRDLRESNTEAFF.

The V and J genes are TRBV6-4 and TRBJ1-1; no firm D call. The CDR3 is 13 residues long. CDR1 and CDR2 (germline): MRHNA, SNTAGT. V shed 2 bases and J shed 2 bases, with 6 bases lying between them. CDR3 sequence reads: CASSDGRNTEAFF. In DNA form, the CDR3 reads TGTGCCAGCAGTGACGGCCGAAACACTGAAGCTTTCTTT.

The CDR3 region is CASSSRLWDNEQFF. The CDR3 DNA reads as TGTGCCAGTAGTAGCAGGCTCTGGGACAATGAGCAGTTCTTC. V and J are TRBV19 and TRBJ2-1, with D unclear. Germline V gene data show CDR1 as LNHDA and CDR2 as SQIVND (reference sequence). The CDR3 contains 14 residues. V was cut by 4 bases and J by 5 bases, with 12 bases left in between.

The rearrangement uses TRBV18 and TRBJ2-7; the D gene is possibly TRBD2 (6 bases). Germline loops: CDR1 KGHSH, CDR2 LQKENI. Trimming pared 6 bases from V and 0 bases from J, leaving 15 bases between. CDR3 size: 15 residues. The DNA for the CDR3 is TGTGCCAGCTCTCTTATTCCCGGGAGCTCCTACGAGCAGTACTTC. Translating gives CASSLIPGSSYEQYF.

V gene TRBV7-8 combines with J gene TRBJ1-5; a weak D match, TRBD1 (6 bases). Trimming removed 5 bases from V and 6 bases from J, with 11 bases in between. The CDR3 covers 13 residues. Looked up from germline, CDR1 is SGHVS and CDR2 is FQNEAQ. The CDR3 loop is CASSQQGTQPQHF. As DNA, the CDR3 is TGTGCCAGCAGCCAACAGGGCACTCAGCCCCAGCATTTT.

This chain links TRBV12-3 or TRBV12-4 with TRBJ2-5, with D perhaps matching TRBD2 (5 bases). The CDR3 is 12 amino acids. With 2 bases removed from V and 11 bases from J, the gap between germline ends came to 12 bases. CDR3 coding DNA: TGTGCCAGCAGTTTACTCTTCCGGGATCAGTACTTC. It specifies CASSLLFRDQYF.

The chain is built from TRBV28 and TRBJ1-2, with no clear D. Trimming pared 6 bases from V and 3 bases from J, leaving 14 bases between. The germline V gene encodes CDR1 MDHEN and CDR2 SYDVKM. The CDR3 covers 14 residues. The CDR3 is CASSTRDGYYGYTF. The DNA for the CDR3 is TGTGCCAGCAGCACCCGAGACGGGTACTATGGCTACACCTTC.

This clone was seen more than once but under ten times. The V and J genes are TRBV6-2 or TRBV6-3 and TRBJ2-5; 13 bases are a match to TRBD2. Trimming cost V 4 bases and J 5 bases; bases outside gene matches: 4. Germline loops: CDR1 MNHEY, CDR2 SVGEGT. The CDR3 runs to 15 residues. The CDR3 sequence is CASSWTSGSGETQYF. CDR3 in DNA: TGTGCCAGCAGTTGGACTAGCGGGAGTGGGGAGACCCAGTACTTC.

The CDR3 coding sequence is TGTGCCAGCAGCGGGGGGGTCGTCGAGACCCAGTACTTC. Its protein is CASSGGVVETQYF. The chain employs TRBV11-1 and TRBJ2-5; 7 bases line up with TRBD2. The germline gives CDR1 SGHAT, CDR2 FQDESV (reference sequence). The CDR3 totals 13 residues. V shed 5 bases and J 5 bases; nucleotides not matched to a gene: 5.

Here the CDR3 DNA reads TGCAGTGCTAGTCTTGGGGGCTATGGCTACACCTTC. Translation: CSASLGGYGYTF. The chain uses TRBV20-1 and TRBJ1-2; a possible D gene is TRBD1 (5 bases). V was trimmed by 3 bases and J by 4 bases, leaving 9 bases between them. Germline values: CDR1 DFQATT, CDR2 SNEGSKA (reference sequence). This CDR3 comprises 12 residues.

This chain uses TRBV7-3 with TRBJ2-3; no reliable D call. V was trimmed by 0 bases and J by 10 bases, leaving 11 bases between them. Germline CDR1 SGHTA, CDR2 FQGTGA. This CDR3 has 13 residues. The CDR3 region is CASSLTKDNPQYF. CDR3 nucleotide sequence: TGTGCCAGCAGCTTAACCAAAGATAACCCGCAGTATTTT.

The chain uses TRBV7-9 and TRBJ2-5; TRBD2 matches at 10 bases. The ends lost 4 bases at V and 2 bases at J; junction bases unmatched: 4. The CDR3 runs 15 residues. CDR1 and CDR2 (germline): SEHNR, FQNEAQ (reference sequence). The CDR3: CASSSSGSWQETQYF. CDR3 DNA sequence: TGTGCCAGCAGCTCTAGCGGGAGTTGGCAAGAGACCCAGTACTTC.

With respect to this clone: The same CDR3 is also encoded by other DNA sequences in this sample. The J gene is TRBJ2-5, the V gene TRBV18; tentative D call: TRBD1 (6 bases). The germline CDR1 and CDR2 sequences are KGHSH and LQKENI. The ends were cut back, 6 bases at V and 2 bases at J, with 10 bases in the middle. This CDR3 is 13 amino acids long. The CDR3 DNA sequence: TGTGCCAGCTCTCCGGGACATCAAGAGACCCAGTACTTC. The encoded protein is CASSPGHQETQYF.

The J gene is TRBJ1-1, the V gene TRBV11-2; D gene uncertain. This CDR3 is 15 amino acids long. CDR1 and CDR2 from the germline V gene are SGHAT and FQNNGV. The germline V and J ends were trimmed by 2 bases and 10 bases, with 20 bases remaining between them. The CDR3 loop is CASSLSDGPLLRAFF. The CDR3 bases are TGTGCCAGCAGCTTATCGGACGGTCCCCTCCTGAGAGCTTTCTTT.

The rearrangement uses TRBV5-1 and TRBJ2-3, with D unresolved. The CDR3 sequence is 11 residues long. V dropped 5 bases and J dropped 5 bases, with 6 bases sitting between them. The germline V gene has CDR1 SGHRS and CDR2 YFSETQ. Here the CDR3 DNA reads TGCGCCAGCAGTGGATTAGATACGCAGTATTTT. Protein: CASSGLDTQYF. The whole variable domain, remainder taken from reference TRBV5-1 and TRBJ2-3, is KAGVTQTPRYLIKTRGQQVTLSCSPISGHRSVSWYQQTPGQGLQFLFEYFSETQRNKGNFPGRFSGRQFSNSRSEMNVSTLELGDSALYLCASSGLDTQYFGPGTRLTVL.

The sample holds one count of this clone. The rearrangement joins TRBV10-1 to TRBJ1-2; maybe TRBD1 (6 bases). In germline, CDR1 is WNHNN, CDR2 SYGVQD (reference sequence). This CDR3 region has 15 residues. Trimming pared 0 bases from V and 9 bases from J, leaving 17 bases between. CDR3 amino acids: CASSESLWAGVCYTF. In DNA form, the CDR3 reads TGCGCCAGCAGTGAGTCGCTATGGGCAGGGGTTTGCTACACCTTC.

The V gene is TRBV6-5, the J gene TRBJ2-2; no definite D call. The CDR3 is 13 residues long. Germline V gene lookup returns CDR1 MNHEY and CDR2 SVGAGI. V was pared by 10 bases and J by 3 bases, with 12 bases between. CDR3 protein: CATNQEHTGELFF. The CDR3 DNA reads TGTGCCACGAACCAGGAACACACCGGGGAGCTGTTTTTT.